This T cell receptor beta chain was recorded in a study of response to subunit inactivated influenza vaccine (dated 2018 in TCRdb). General notes on the study: Deep quantitative profiling of the T cell receptor repertoire was used in the study to follow responses to a trivalent subunit inactivated influenza vaccine.

On this clonotype itself: Its antigen remains unidentified. No base qualities exist here, and no much larger clone lies one base off it.

Preparation of the library involved RT-PCR. The sequencer was an Illumina HiSeq 2500. TCRdb reprocessed the public reads (quality trimming at Q25 with fastp, clone calling with MiXCR) and kept in-frame beta chains. Identical CDR3 proteins give one entry, which carries the most common genes and DNA. The sample table lists around 190,000 distinct CDR3 sequences, around 9% of them with a count of one. The ten biggest clones cover 11% of the sample. General findings and caveats noted by the study authors: It was suggested by the authors that each seasonal influenza vaccination may recruit only a limited number of new T cells.

The TCR originated in a man between 45 and 60 years old who received an inactivated influenza vaccine. Donor details come from another sample of the same person, matched by shared clones. This specimen consisted of non-naive T cells sorted from PBMCs, obtained on the day of vaccination. The cell subset or site label on this specimen signifies: memory T cell fraction.

The DNA sequence reads TGTGCCAGCAGTTACAGGGAGGGAGGCAATCAGCCCCAGCATTTT. Its translation reads: CASSYREGGNQPQHF. Recombination joined TRBV7-8 with TRBJ1-5, and TRBD1 may be the D gene, going by 6 matching bases. The junction shows trimming of 6 bases on V and 2 bases on J, plus 14 bases between the germline ends. Via the germline V gene, CDR1 is SGHVS and CDR2 FQNEAQ. From its cysteine to its phenylalanine, the CDR3 spans 15 amino acids. This entry keeps only the CDR3 DNA: 45 bases, framed from base 1.